This TCR beta chain is from a study of blood T cell repertoires in COVID-19. Study overall: Samples representing acute and convalescent COVID-19 were sourced from the United States, Italy and Spain. The cDNA or gDNA used as material had been derived from T cells, B-cell-depleted T cells, or PBMCs.

This CDR3 contains 14 residues. V shed 5 bases and J shed 8 bases, with 18 bases lying between them. The germline V gene has CDR1 SGHRS and CDR2 YFSETQ. Sequencing was performed with immunoSEQ multiplex PCR; in TCRdb, only in-frame clones are kept and a portion is missing. The data contain about 300,000 clones, roughly 90% of them singletons. The V gene is TRBV5-1, the J gene TRBJ2-3, with a possible D match to TRBD1 (6 bases). Sample: peripheral blood. The receptor was derived from a woman in her thirties with COVID-19, enrolled during active disease. Here the CDR3 reads CASRSDSTLGTQYF. The CDR3 nucleotides are TGCGCCAGCAGATCGGACAGTACTCTGGGTACGCAGTATTTT.